What follows is one T cell receptor beta chain and its context. Data came from immunoSEQ multiplex PCR; TCRdb stores just in-frame clones and leaves some out. This table holds 14,000 to 15,000 clones, 72% found once. This record comes from a study of T cells after somatic rescue of genetic block. CDR1 is SGHRS and CDR2 is YFSETQ in the germline V gene. Deletions cut 1 base from V and 1 base from J, with 8 bases between. CDR3 size: 14 residues. This TCR was sampled from a boy under 18. This chain connects TRBV5-1 to TRBJ2-5; D gene ambiguous. Sequenced sample: peripheral blood mononuclear cells (PBMCs). The CDR3 DNA sequence: TGCGCCAGCAGCTTGACCCATCTCCAAGAGACCCAGTACTTC. Translation gives CASSLTHLQETQYF.